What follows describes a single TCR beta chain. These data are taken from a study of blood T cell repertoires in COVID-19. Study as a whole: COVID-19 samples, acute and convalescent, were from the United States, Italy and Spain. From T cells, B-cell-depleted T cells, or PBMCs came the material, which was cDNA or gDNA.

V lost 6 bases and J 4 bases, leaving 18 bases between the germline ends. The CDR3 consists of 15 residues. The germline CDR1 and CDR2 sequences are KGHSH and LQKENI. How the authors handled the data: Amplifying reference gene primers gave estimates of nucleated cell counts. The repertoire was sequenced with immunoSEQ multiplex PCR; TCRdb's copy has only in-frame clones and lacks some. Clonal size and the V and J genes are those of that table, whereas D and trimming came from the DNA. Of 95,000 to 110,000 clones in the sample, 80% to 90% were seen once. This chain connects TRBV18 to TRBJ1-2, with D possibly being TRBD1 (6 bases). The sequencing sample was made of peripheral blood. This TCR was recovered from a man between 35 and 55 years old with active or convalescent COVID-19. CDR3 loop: CASSPTQGAAYGYTF. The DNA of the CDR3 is TGTGCCAGCTCCCCAACACAGGGAGCGGCCTATGGCTACACCTTC. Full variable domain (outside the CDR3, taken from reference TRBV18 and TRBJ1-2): NAGVMQNPRHLVRRRGQEARLRCSPMKGHSHVYWYRQLPEEGLKFMVYLQKENIIDESGMPKERFSAEFPKEGPSILRIQQVVRGDSAAYFCASSPTQGAAYGYTFGSGTRLTVV.